This T cell receptor beta chain appears in the sequencing data of a study of blood T cell repertoires in COVID-19. Background on the study: Sites in the United States, Italy and Spain provided acute and convalescent COVID-19 samples. PBMCs, B-cell-depleted T cells, or T cells were the source of the cDNA or gDNA that made up the material.

Germline values: CDR1 LNHNV, CDR2 YYDKDF (reference sequence). The ends were cut back, 7 bases at V and 5 bases at J, with 11 bases in the middle. This CDR3 is built from 13 residues. How the authors handled the data: The assay estimated nucleated cells by amplifying reference gene primers. Measured with immunoSEQ multiplex PCR; TCRdb has only the in-frame clones, and not every one. Clonal size and the V and J genes are those of that table, whereas D and trimming came from the DNA. The sample yields 120,000 to 150,000 clones, about 90% seen once. Sequences were obtained from peripheral blood. The TCR originated in a man aged 50 to 59 who had recovered from COVID-19. The rearrangement joins TRBV15 to TRBJ2-2; no clear D gene. In DNA, the CDR3 is TGTGCCACCAAACTCGATTATACCGGGGAGCTGTTTTTT. Translating it yields CATKLDYTGELFF.